These T cell receptor beta chains were read from a single sample in a study of cytomegalovirus exposure and HLA in healthy donors. Generated by immunoSEQ multiplex PCR, the TCRdb table keeps only in-frame clones and is missing some. The sample lists around 200,000 clones, roughly 68% occurring once. The specimen sequenced was PBMCs. The receptor source for this set is a man between 35 and 55 years old in good health and CMV-seropositive. Both conserved end residues are part of each CDR3. Each record gives: V gene, D gene, J gene, clone size, CDR3 DNA, CDR3 protein. D genes are given only for firm matches. Size is stated for part of the rows, as once, few or many counts, or as a class when the clone is expanded.

V: TRBV5-8; D: .; J: TRBJ1-1; size: .; DNA: TGTGCCAGCAGACAAACTTCCACGGGGGCTTTCTTT; CDR3: CASRQTSTGAFF
V: TRBV19; D: TRBD2; J: TRBJ2-3; size: .; DNA: TGTGCCAGTAGCAGCGGGGGGAGCACAGATACGCAGTATTTT; CDR3: CASSSGGSTDTQYF
V: TRBV6-5; D: .; J: TRBJ1-5; size: .; DNA: TGTGCCAGCAGTGAGGCCGCGAGGCAACAGCCCCAGCATTTT; CDR3: CASSEAARQQPQHF
V: TRBV19; D: TRBD1; J: TRBJ1-1; size: .; DNA: TGTGCCAGTAGTCCTTGGACAGGGGAGAACACTGAAGCTTTCTTT; CDR3: CASSPWTGENTEAFF
V: TRBV19; D: .; J: TRBJ2-7; size: few; DNA: TGTGCCAGTAGTATAGTTGGAGGGGGCGGCAACGAGCAGTACTTC; CDR3: CASSIVGGGGNEQYF
V: TRBV11-2; D: .; J: TRBJ2-5; size: few; DNA: TGTGCCAGCAGCACCCGCCGGGGGCAAGAGACCCAGTACTTC; CDR3: CASSTRRGQETQYF
V: TRBV27; D: TRBD1; J: TRBJ2-7; size: few; DNA: TGTGCCACCGCCGGGACAGGGTACTTCGAGCAGTACTTC; CDR3: CATAGTGYFEQYF
V: TRBV6-5; D: TRBD2; J: TRBJ2-1; size: .; DNA: TGTGCCAGCACACCCGGCGGGGGGACCTACAATGAGCAGTTCTTC; CDR3: CASTPGGGTYNEQFF
V: TRBV5-1; D: .; J: TRBJ2-7; size: .; DNA: TGCGCCAGCAGCTTGGGAGGTCGGGAACGCGAGCAGTACTTC; CDR3: CASSLGGREREQYF
V: TRBV18; D: TRBD1; J: TRBJ2-7; size: .; DNA: TGTGCCAGCTCTTCCGGGACAGGGACCTACGAGCAGTACTTC; CDR3: CASSSGTGTYEQYF
V: TRBV5-4; D: .; J: TRBJ1-1; size: few; DNA: TGTGCCAGCAGCTTAATGGAGTCTTCATGGGGCTCTTTTGGAACTGAAGCTTTCTTT; CDR3: CASSLMESSWGSFGTEAFF
V: TRBV6-5; D: TRBD2; J: TRBJ2-5; size: .; DNA: TGTGCCAGTAGGGGACTAGCTAGGAATCAAGAGACCCAGTACTTC; CDR3: CASRGLARNQETQYF
V: TRBV19; D: TRBD1; J: TRBJ2-7; size: .; DNA: TGTGCCAGTAGTATTACCGGGACAGGCGCTATGGAGCAGTACTTC; CDR3: CASSITGTGAMEQYF
V: TRBV11-2; D: .; J: TRBJ1-2; size: once; DNA: TGTGCCAGCAGCTTCACAGGGTCTGACTATGGCTACACCTTC; CDR3: CASSFTGSDYGYTF
V: TRBV5-8; D: .; J: TRBJ1-4; size: .; DNA: TGTGCCAGCAGCTATAACCAGGGGCCCGGAGCTAATGAAAAACTGTTTTTT; CDR3: CASSYNQGPGANEKLFF
V: TRBV4-1; D: .; J: TRBJ1-5; size: few; DNA: TGCGCCAGCAGCCAAGGAGGGTATAGCAATCAGCCCCAGCATTTT; CDR3: CASSQGGYSNQPQHF
V: TRBV5-8; D: .; J: TRBJ2-3; size: once; DNA: TGTGCCAGCAGCTTGCGCGGGGACGGAACAGATACGCAGTATTTT; CDR3: CASSLRGDGTDTQYF
V: TRBV5-1; D: .; J: TRBJ2-7; size: .; DNA: TGCGCCAGCAGCTTACAGGTAACCGCCTACGAGCAGTACTTC; CDR3: CASSLQVTAYEQYF
V: TRBV4-2; D: TRBD1; J: TRBJ2-7; size: .; DNA: TGTGCCAGCAGTCAGGGGACAGGGCGCTACGAGCAGTACTTC; CDR3: CASSQGTGRYEQYF
V: TRBV6-5; D: .; J: TRBJ2-7; size: .; DNA: TGTGCCAGCAGTTACCTGGGCCCGGCCGACGAGCAGTACTTC; CDR3: CASSYLGPADEQYF
V: TRBV9; D: TRBD1; J: TRBJ2-1; size: few; DNA: TGTGCCAGCAGCGCGTTCGGACAGGGCTCCTACAATGAGCAGTTCTTC; CDR3: CASSAFGQGSYNEQFF
V: TRBV5-1; D: TRBD1; J: TRBJ2-6; size: few; DNA: TGCGCCAGCAGCTATTGGGACAGGAGCAGCTCTGGGGCCAACGTCCTGACTTTC; CDR3: CASSYWDRSSSGANVLTF
V: TRBV28; D: TRBD1; J: TRBJ1-5; size: .; DNA: TGTGCCAGCAGGGAGGGCAGGGGGATGGCGAATCAGCCCCAGCATTTT; CDR3: CASREGRGMANQPQHF
V: TRBV7-9; D: TRBD2; J: TRBJ2-1; size: once; DNA: TGTTCCAGCAGCTTAGTGGCGTGGCGGGGGAATGGCAATGAGCAGTTCTTC; CDR3: CSSSLVAWRGNGNEQFF
V: TRBV18; D: .; J: TRBJ2-7; size: .; DNA: TGTGCCAGCTCACCACCCGGGGAAGTAGTTCGGAAGCAGTACTTC; CDR3: CASSPPGEVVRKQYF
V: TRBV5-4; D: TRBD2; J: TRBJ2-2; size: many; DNA: TGTGCCAGCAGCGGTAGCGGGGGCCACCGGACCGGGGAGCTGTTTTTT; CDR3: CASSGSGGHRTGELFF
V: TRBV5-1; D: TRBD2; J: TRBJ2-1; size: .; DNA: TGCGCCAGCAGCTTGAAGAGCGGGGGGGCAGATGAGCAGTTCTTC; CDR3: CASSLKSGGADEQFF
V: TRBV10-3; D: TRBD1; J: TRBJ1-5; size: .; DNA: TGTGCCATCAGTGGACAGGGCAGCAATCAGCCCCAGCATTTT; CDR3: CAISGQGSNQPQHF
V: TRBV19; D: .; J: TRBJ1-5; size: .; DNA: TGTGCCAGCCAAGACCGGGGGTTGCAGCCCCAGCATTTT; CDR3: CASQDRGLQPQHF
V: TRBV27; D: .; J: TRBJ2-7; size: .; DNA: TGTGCCAGCAGTCAGATACAGGGCGAGCAGTACTTC; CDR3: CASSQIQGEQYF
V: TRBV9; D: TRBD1; J: TRBJ1-2; size: .; DNA: TGTGCCAGCAAAAAGGGGGCATACTATGGCTACACCTTC; CDR3: CASKKGAYYGYTF
V: TRBV5-7; D: .; J: TRBJ1-5; size: .; DNA: TGTGCCAGCAGCTTGGTGCGGGATCTCTTTCAGCCCCAGCATTTT; CDR3: CASSLVRDLFQPQHF
V: TRBV5-1; D: .; J: TRBJ1-1; size: few; DNA: TGCGCCAGCAGCTGGGGAACGGGGGCTGAAGCTTTCTTT; CDR3: CASSWGTGAEAFF
V: TRBV6-5; D: TRBD1; J: TRBJ2-6; size: .; DNA: TGTGCCAGCAGCCAGGGGGCGCTTGGGGCCAACGTCCTGACTTTC; CDR3: CASSQGALGANVLTF
V: TRBV4-1; D: .; J: TRBJ2-1; size: .; DNA: TGCGCCAGCAGCCAAGTGGTCGCAGGGCTAACCTACAATGAGCAGTTCTTC; CDR3: CASSQVVAGLTYNEQFF
V: TRBV2; D: TRBD1; J: TRBJ1-2; size: few; DNA: TGTGCCAGCAGTAGAAGGGACAGGCCTAACTATGGCTACACCTTC; CDR3: CASSRRDRPNYGYTF
V: TRBV5-6; D: TRBD1; J: TRBJ1-5; size: .; DNA: TGTGCCAGCAGCCCAAACGGGGACAGCAAAGGGAATCAGCCCCAGCATTTT; CDR3: CASSPNGDSKGNQPQHF